This TCR beta chain was retrieved from a study of beta chain features in type 1 diabetes (dated by TCRdb to 2017 to 2018). With regard to the full study: Mean age, gender distribution, total cell number and subset yield were not different between patients and healthy donors. Regulatory and stem cell-like memory subsets were obtained from only 8 patients and about eight healthy donors, while naive and central memory subsets were obtained from all 28 donors. The study compared TCRB repertoires of sorted circulating CD4+ T cell subsets between recently diagnosed type 1 diabetes patients and matched healthy donors. A total of 107,917,701 sorted cells were examined across all samples, and a strong correlation was observed between cell number per subset and RNA yield. Here is what the overall study found, with its caveats: Because the HLA sub-analyses included only small numbers of individuals, any influence of HLA type on TCRB rearrangement was left unresolved. At VDJ recombination sites, patients with type 1 diabetes made fewer insertions and deleted more nucleotides, a pattern implying thymic rearrangement abnormalities. Type 1 diabetes patients showed a moderate but significant shortening of TCRB CDR3 length in all four CD4+ subsets. Because cDNA was sequenced instead of genomic DNA, activated cells with high expression could be over-represented, although the groups did not differ in activation or CD3 levels. Shorter templates might have been favored by PCR, but patient and control samples were amplified and corrected together, so both groups would have been affected equally by any skew. The naive, central memory and regulatory TCRB repertoires appeared to resemble one another more closely among patients than among healthy donors.

The entire amount of isolated RNA was reverse transcribed using the High Capacity cDNA Reverse Transcription Kit, so the sequenced TCRB transcripts were expressed ones. Deep immunoSEQ sequencing was applied to naive, central memory and regulatory T cell samples, giving an average of approximately 3.8 million total reads per sample. Sorted cells were lysed in RLT buffer, and RNA was extracted using DNase-treated RNeasy Micro or Mini kits according to cell number. Each cell subset was processed on its own to prevent cross-contamination, while patient and healthy donor samples were processed together. TCRB sequences were amplified from cDNA with the immunoSEQ multiplex PCR, producing 87-bp fragments spanning the CDR3 region. Amplicons were sequenced on the Illumina HiSeq platform. For the original study's pipeline: Synthetic template baselines were used to correct PCR bias computationally, reads within Hamming distance 2 were collapsed, and singletons that could not be merged were discarded. Reads were aligned against IMGT to assign V, D and J genes, CDR3 length and insertions or deletions at six rearrangement sites. Within each subset, clonotype counts were normalized to sorted cell number, and only after that were true diversity and Gini coefficients computed with the tcR R package. Repertoire sharing was quantified using the overlap coefficient calculated on TCRB nucleotide sequences. As a proxy for the pre-selection repertoire, out-of-frame TCRB sequences from naive cells were analyzed. This is the immuneACCESS table as TCRdb keeps it, with only in-frame sequences that have V and J called. A part of the clones is gone; compared with another copy, unresolved V genes explain less than half, and the rest is unexplained. Clone size and the V and J calls come from that table; the DNA yielded D and trimming. Present in this sample are 900,000 or so clones, roughly 15% of which were seen just once. Of the sample, around 0.02% falls within the top ten clones.

Each donor gave one peripheral blood draw, averaging roughly 120 mL, which was collected into heparinised tubes. Using a panel that included CD45RO, CCR7, CD25, CD127, CD95 and CD27, naive, central memory, regulatory and stem cell-like memory CD4+ T cells were sorted on a BD FACSAria II. Every sorted population had a purity above 98%. PBMCs were isolated right away by Lymphoprep density gradient centrifugation and were stained directly, without culture. To minimize batch effects, samples were stained and sorted in pairs, one healthy donor with one patient per experiment. A remark on this clone: Its antigen remains undetermined. No qualities accompany the bases; no much larger clone lies one base away.

Based on the germline V gene, the CDR1 and CDR2 sequences are SQVTM and ANQGSEA. From cysteine to phenylalanine, the CDR3 is 15 amino acids long. Of the read, only the CDR3 DNA is kept; its 45 bases are in frame from base 1. V is shortened by 6 bases, J by 5 bases, and the region joining them spans 21 bases. The receptor was isolated from a woman aged 18-35 years in good health. Here the chain combines TRBV29-1 and TRBJ2-3; 7 matching bases give a weak D call of TRBD2. Sequences were obtained from naive CD4+ T cells from blood. Interpreted using the paper, the cell subset or site label stands for: true naive CD4+ T cells. The DNA sequence is TGCAGCGTGACTTGGAGGGGGAGGGCCGAAGATACGCAGTATTTT. This gives the protein CSVTWRGRAEDTQYF.